This T cell receptor (beta chain) was obtained from a study of T cell responses to AZD1222 COVID-19 vaccine (dated by TCRdb to the early 2020s). For the study in its entirety: AZD1222 recipients given second doses at about 4 weeks or at about 12 weeks were pooled, since spike-specific TCR depth and breadth were not found to differ between the two schedules. A total of under 250 trial participants underwent TCR sequencing, of whom about 210 had received two doses of AZD1222 and about 25 had received two doses of the MenACWY control vaccine. Trial participants were enrolled by age into subgroups of 18-55, 56-69 and 70-plus years, and around 150, 28 and 57 TCR-sequenced participants, respectively, were included in these subgroups.

The CDR3 regions of human TCRbeta chains were subjected to immunosequencing. The study's own analysis went as follows. Repertoire TCRs were checked for matches against a reference library of SARS-CoV-2-specific TCRs that had been generated using the MIRA antigen-specificity platform. Breadth was defined as the fraction of unique TCRs that were SARS-CoV-2-associated, and depth was defined as the fraction of total T cells that were SARS-CoV-2-associated. Using the MIRA data, every spike-specific TCR was mapped to the spike region that the TCR reacted to and assigned to either a CD4 or a CD8 class. Log10-transformed breadth and depth values were compared by one-way ANOVA with Sidak's multiple comparisons tests. The immuneACCESS repertoire file appears here via TCRdb, limited to in-frame rearrangements. These files lack a portion of the clones; in checked studies, under half of the deficit traces to unresolved V genes, and the cause of the others is not known. V, J and clone size derive from that table, while D and trimming were established from the DNA sequence. In all, the sample holds under 85,000 clones, and roughly 87% of those were seen once. In total, the top ten clones hold roughly a quarter of the sample.

Here is what the overall study found, with its caveats: The vaccine-associated CD4 TCRs covered the entire spike protein, and the dominant responses fell in regions 160-218 and 743-854. Spike-specific TCR breadth and depth rose significantly after two AZD1222 doses compared with day 0 and with MenACWY recipients. Participants were mostly white British, with more females than males. The authors suggested clonal diversity may have been underestimated. Because no day 14 peak-response samples were available, repertoires were characterized only after the peak T cell response. Conclusions about previously exposed vaccinees were limited because only five to seven AZD1222 recipients were SARS-CoV-2 seropositive at baseline. Epitopes outside the regions mutated in the B.1.351 and B.1.1.7 variants were reportedly recognized by nearly half of the unique spike-specific TCRs. In the small 56-69-year group, the increase in depth fell short of significance, most likely because of low power.

Concerning this clone itself: Its antigen is currently not known. No qualities accompany the bases; no much larger clone lies one base away.

From a lookup of the germline V gene, CDR1 and CDR2 are KGHSH and LQKENI. Clipping removes 3 bases from V and 14 bases from J, with 11 as the unmatched junction base count. The CDR3 runs 15 residues from the cysteine to the phenylalanine. Only the CDR3 DNA stays, 45 bases, in frame from base 1. The label giving this sample's time point can be read as: baseline before first vaccination. Vaccinee samples came from UK trials COV001 and COV002, including a single-blind randomized controlled phase 2/3 trial of AZD1222 (ChAdOx1 nCoV-19) in healthy adults. For TCRbeta chain sequencing, PBMC samples from trial participants were taken at day 0 and at day 28 after the second dose.

The clonotype comes from an adult in good health. The starting material was peripheral blood, obtained on day 0 of AZD1222 vaccination. Recombination joined TRBV18 with TRBJ1-6; 9 bases in between match TRBD1. CDR3 region: CASSPPGQGAWTLHF. The bases are TGTGCCAGCTCACCCCCGGGACAGGGAGCTTGGACCCTCCACTTT.